The 20 T cell receptor beta chains given below trace back to one sample, sequenced in a study of cytomegalovirus exposure and HLA in healthy donors. PCR used 60 Vbeta primers and 13 Jbeta primers. Profiled with immunoSEQ multiplex PCR; TCRdb holds only in-frame clones, not every one. This table holds around 250,000 clones, roughly four fifths found once. What was sequenced was PBMCs. All receptors come from a woman aged 55 to 70 in good health and CMV-seropositive.

The chain couples TRBV6-5 to TRBJ1-1; 10 nucleotides agree with TRBD1. The germline V gene has CDR1 MNHEY and CDR2 SVGAGI. The CDR3 sequence is 16 residues long. V shed 4 bases, J shed 0 bases, and the junction held 5 bases outside the gene matches. The chain's CDR3 is CASSFGQGELNTEAFF. The DNA for the CDR3 is TGTGCCAGCAGTTTCGGACAGGGGGAGCTGAACACTGAAGCTTTCTTT.

The V call is TRBV19, the J call TRBJ1-2; D uncertain. Trimming shortened V by 10 bases and J by 6 bases, and 21 bases separated the two germline ends. Germline loops: CDR1 LNHDA, CDR2 SQIVND (reference sequence). CDR3 size: 14 residues. The chain's CDR3 is CATKRRQSVDGYTF. The CDR3 DNA follows: TGTGCCACTAAAAGGCGGCAGTCGGTCGATGGCTACACCTTC.

In its sample, this clone was seen once. This chain uses TRBV2 with TRBJ1-1, with TRBD1 matching 7 bases. Germline trimming cut 4 bases from V and 0 bases from J; bases unmatched to any gene: 5. This CDR3 is built from 15 residues. CDR1 SNHLY and CDR2 FYNNEI come from the germline V gene. The chain's CDR3 is CASSVLGQVNTEAFF. The CDR3 nucleotides read TGTGCCAGCAGTGTGTTAGGACAGGTGAACACTGAAGCTTTCTTT.

The rearrangement links TRBV6-5 to TRBJ1-4; TRBD1 is a possible D gene (5 bases). The V end lost 5 bases, the J end lost 5 bases, and 15 bases lay between the germline ends. The germline V gene has CDR1 MNHEY and CDR2 SVGAGI. The CDR3 covers 15 residues. The CDR3 spells CASSRDWGRNEKLFF. CDR3 nucleotide sequence: TGTGCCAGCAGTAGGGACTGGGGACGGAATGAAAAACTGTTTTTT.

The V and J genes are TRBV27 and TRBJ2-5, with 9 bases lining up with TRBD2. Trimming cost V 3 bases and J 5 bases; bases outside gene matches: 10. Germline CDR1 is MNHEY and CDR2 is SMNVEV (reference sequence). The CDR3 is made up of 16 amino acids. The CDR3 nucleotides are TGTGCCAGCAGTTTTCTGGGCGGGAGGGCGAGTGAGACCCAGTACTTC. As protein: CASSFLGGRASETQYF.

This chain uses TRBV27 with TRBJ2-7; TRBD2 is a possible D gene (6 bases). Germline loops: CDR1 MNHEY, CDR2 SMNVEV (reference sequence). Deletions cut 3 bases from V and 2 bases from J, with 11 bases between. The CDR3 covers 14 residues. The CDR3 here is CASSFGERAYEQYF. CDR3 bases: TGTGCCAGCAGTTTCGGGGAGCGGGCCTACGAGCAGTACTTC.

The chain combines TRBV7-9 with TRBJ1-2; tentatively, D is TRBD1 (6 bases). Germline CDR1 reads SEHNR; CDR2 reads FQNEAQ (reference sequence). The ends were cut back, 3 bases at V and 8 bases at J, with 22 bases in the middle. This CDR3 has 16 amino acids. CDR3 loop: CASSFFSRGQSRGYTF. The CDR3 DNA follows: TGTGCCAGCAGCTTCTTCTCCAGGGGTCAGTCGAGGGGCTACACCTTC.

Here the CDR3 reads CASSFWDRGPREAFF. Here the CDR3 DNA reads TGTGCCAGCAGCTTTTGGGACAGGGGGCCGCGTGAAGCTTTCTTT. This chain joins TRBV7-9 and TRBJ1-1; 12 bases line up with TRBD1. The CDR3 runs to 15 residues. V was clipped by 3 bases and J by 7 bases; unmatched bases: 6. Germline lookup yields CDR1 SEHNR and CDR2 FQNEAQ (reference sequence).

CDR3 sequence: CASSIGGRSQEEQFF. CDR3 nucleotides: TGTGCCAGTAGTATCGGCGGGAGGTCTCAGGAGGAGCAGTTCTTC. The gene calls are TRBV19 and TRBJ2-1, with TRBD2 matching over 8 bases. This CDR3 comprises 15 residues. In germline, CDR1 is LNHDA, CDR2 SQIVND (reference sequence). V lost 3 bases and J lost 10; bases outside the gene matches: 11. The entire variable domain, with the rest obtained from reference TRBV19 and TRBJ2-1, is as follows: DGGITQSPKYLFRKEGQNVTLSCEQNLNHDAMYWYRQDPGQGLRLIYYSQIVNDFQKGDIAEGYSVSREKKESFPLTVTSAQKNPTAFYLCASSIGGRSQEEQFFGPGTRLTVL.

This clone was detected only once. J is TRBJ2-1 and V is TRBV5-1; possibly TRBD2 for D (6 bases). The CDR3 has 14 residues. V shed 0 bases and J shed 9 bases, with 13 bases lying between them. CDR1 is SGHRS and CDR2 is YFSETQ in the germline V gene. DNA for the CDR3: TGCGCCAGCAGCTTGGACTACGGGGACTCTGAGCAGTTCTTC. It specifies CASSLDYGDSEQFF.

The chain recombines TRBV6-5 with TRBJ1-4, with D perhaps TRBD1 (5 bases). The CDR3 extends over 13 amino acids. Trimming took 8 bases from V and 4 from J, leaving 11 bases between them. Germline V gives CDR1 MNHEY, CDR2 SVGAGI. The CDR3 spells CASLDSFNEKLFF. In nucleotides, the CDR3 is TGTGCCAGCCTAGACAGCTTTAATGAAAAACTGTTTTTT.

The CDR3 here is CATSRPGLAGAEQYF. The CDR3 nucleotides read TGTGCCACCAGCAGACCGGGACTAGCGGGGGCCGAGCAGTACTTC. V usage is TRBV15 and J usage is TRBJ2-7; 14 bases match TRBD2. Looked up from germline, CDR1 is LNHNV and CDR2 is YYDKDF (reference sequence). This CDR3 spans 15 amino acids. Trimming removed 2 bases from V and 6 bases from J; junction bases left unmatched: 3.

The CDR3 sequence: CASSLFYYGDQPQHF. The CDR3 coding sequence is TGTGCCAGCAGTTTATTTTACTACGGGGATCAGCCCCAGCATTTT. This chain joins TRBV27 and TRBJ1-5; D not resolved. Trimming stripped 1 base from V and 5 bases from J, with 12 bases between. The CDR3 is 15 amino acids. Germline assignment: CDR1 MNHEY and CDR2 SMNVEV (reference sequence).

This clone was counted once. The gene calls are TRBV5-5 and TRBJ2-7; D is possibly TRBD2 (6 bases). V was cut by 0 bases and J by 2 bases, with 12 bases left in between. The germline V gene has CDR1 SGHKS and CDR2 YYEKEE (reference sequence). The CDR3 extends over 15 amino acids. The CDR3 reads CASSLGLAYTYEQYF. The DNA of the CDR3 is TGTGCCAGCAGCTTGGGTCTAGCGTACACCTACGAGCAGTACTTC.

The chain recombines TRBV12-5 with TRBJ2-2; no clear D. The CDR3 consists of 15 residues. V was clipped by 2 bases and J by 2 bases, with 9 bases between them. Germline lookup yields CDR1 LGHNT and CDR2 FRNRAP. CDR3: CASGLNIDNTGELFF. CDR3 sequence (DNA): TGTGCTAGTGGTTTGAATATAGATAACACCGGGGAGCTGTTTTTT.

This chain connects TRBV5-1 to TRBJ2-3; TRBD1 agrees at 10 bases. Trimming at V came to 0 bases and at J to 8 bases, leaving 3 bases not matched to a gene. Per the germline V gene, CDR1 is SGHRS and CDR2 is YFSETQ. The CDR3 is made up of 14 amino acids. The chain's CDR3 is CASSLAGQGGTQYF. The CDR3, as DNA: TGCGCCAGCAGCTTGGCCGGACAGGGGGGTACGCAGTATTTT.

The chain employs TRBV28 and TRBJ2-2, with 7 nucleotides matching TRBD2. Germline V lookup: CDR1 MDHEN, CDR2 SYDVKM. V trimming: 7 bases; J trimming: 4 bases; junction bases outside the gene matches: 6. The CDR3 is 14 residues long. CDR3 in DNA: TGTGCCAGCAAGGCGGGGGAACGCACCGGGGAGCTGTTTTTT. Translated: CASKAGERTGELFF.

The genes are TRBV27 and TRBJ2-7, with 9 bases lining up with TRBD2. Germline V gives CDR1 MNHEY, CDR2 SMNVEV (reference sequence). The trim removed 5 bases at V and 4 bases at J, leaving 9 bases unmatched. The CDR3 extends over 15 amino acids. The CDR3 DNA is TGTGCCAGCAGTATCACCGGGACTAGCCTGTACGAGCAGTACTTC. Protein product: CASSITGTSLYEQYF.

The chain couples TRBV28 to TRBJ2-5; D not resolved. The CDR3 has 12 residues. CDR1 MDHEN and CDR2 SYDVKM come from the germline V gene. The V and J ends lost 7 bases and 5 bases respectively, with 11 bases between them. The CDR3 sequence: CASTSTTETQYF. The DNA of the CDR3 is TGTGCCAGCACCTCGACAACGGAGACCCAGTACTTC.

This chain uses TRBV28 with TRBJ2-1, with TRBD1 as a possible D gene (6 bases). Germline-derived CDR1 and CDR2 are MDHEN and SYDVKM. The CDR3 contains 12 residues. CDR3 nucleotides: TGTGTTGCCCGGGACACCTACAATGAGCAGTTCTTC. This gives the protein CVARDTYNEQFF.